Listed below are T cell receptor beta chains from one sample, sequenced in a study of glioma-infiltrating T cells after dendritic cell vaccination. The protocol was immunoSEQ multiplex PCR, while the TCRdb copy is restricted to in-frame clones and leaves out a portion. The repertoire holds approximately 110,000 clones, with roughly 90% as singletons. This specimen consisted of blood, obtained after dendritic cell vaccination. These TCRs come from a human donor with glioblastoma. Both conserved end residues are part of each CDR3. D genes are given only for firm matches. Expanded clones get a size class; other rows say once, few or many, or leave the size out.

V	D	J	size	CDR3	DNA
TRBV7-9	NA	TRBJ1-1	NA	CASSYDGFKGAFF	TGTGCCAGCAGCTACGACGGTTTCAAGGGGGCTTTCTTT
TRBV6-1	NA	TRBJ2-3	NA	CASSGQGSSTDTQYF	TGTGCCAGCAGTGGCCAGGGTTCTAGCACAGATACGCAGTATTTT
TRBV7-9	TRBD1	TRBJ1-1	NA	CASSPTGDTEAFF	TGTGCCAGCAGCCCGACAGGGGACACTGAAGCTTTCTTT
TRBV18	TRBD2	TRBJ2-3	NA	CASSPPIQREDSDTQYF	TGTGCCAGCTCACCACCGATCCAGCGGGAGGATTCAGATACGCAGTATTTT
TRBV5-1	TRBD1	TRBJ1-2	NA	CASSKDRANYGYTF	TGTGCCAGCAGCAAGGACAGGGCTAACTATGGCTACACCTTC
TRBV28	TRBD1	TRBJ1-2	NA	CASSLQGGYGYTF	TGTGCCAGCAGTCTACAGGGGGGCTATGGCTACACCTTC
TRBV6-5	TRBD1	TRBJ2-1	once	CASSYEGAAGEQFF	TGTGCCAGCAGTTACGAGGGGGCAGCTGGTGAGCAGTTCTTC
TRBV19	TRBD1	TRBJ1-4	NA	CASSTQFTGQGISVPNEKLFF	TGTGCCAGTAGTACTCAATTCACGGGACAGGGAATTTCGGTGCCTAATGAAAAACTGTTTTTT
TRBV5-1	TRBD2	TRBJ2-3	once	CASSLGTSGSWTDTQYF	TGCGCCAGCAGCTTAGGGACTAGCGGGAGTTGGACAGATACGCAGTATTTT
TRBV5-1	NA	TRBJ2-7	NA	CASSLGPNIYEQYF	TGCGCCAGCAGCTTGGGGCCGAACATCTACGAGCAGTACTTC
TRBV19	NA	TRBJ1-2	NA	CASSIGGGYGYTF	TGTGCCAGTAGTATAGGGGGCGGCTATGGCTACACCTTC
TRBV5-6	NA	TRBJ2-5	NA	CASSLQETQYF	TGTGCCAGCAGTCTCCAAGAGACCCAGTACTTC
TRBV7-6	NA	TRBJ1-2	NA	CASSLDREFGYTF	TGTGCCAGCAGCTTAGACAGGGAATTCGGCTACACCTTC
TRBV28	NA	TRBJ2-7	NA	CASSLRQAKTIEQYF	TGTGCCAGCAGTTTAAGACAGGCTAAAACTATCGAGCAGTACTTC
TRBV10-3	NA	TRBJ1-2	few	CAISENRDYYGYTF	TGTGCCATCAGTGAAAACAGGGATTACTATGGCTACACCTTC
TRBV6-1	NA	TRBJ1-3	NA	CASSEVADFSGNTIYF	TGTGCCAGCAGTGAAGTGGCAGATTTCTCTGGAAACACCATATATTTT
TRBV27	TRBD1	TRBJ2-1	NA	CASSFERTGQGGYNEQFF	TGTGCCAGCAGTTTTGAGAGAACCGGACAGGGGGGGTACAATGAGCAGTTCTTC
TRBV30	TRBD2	TRBJ2-4	NA	CAWSVGDGGAKNIQYF	TGTGCCTGGAGTGTAGGTGACGGGGGGGCCAAAAACATTCAGTACTTC
TRBV7-6	NA	TRBJ1-4	NA	CASSSGTGEKLFF	TGTGCCAGCAGCTCTGGGACTGGTGAAAAACTGTTTTTT
TRBV19	NA	TRBJ2-3	once	CASSIGSSTDTQYF	TGTGCCAGTAGTATCGGGAGTAGCACAGATACGCAGTATTTT
TRBV6-5	NA	TRBJ1-4	NA	CASRPEGVGEKLFF	TGTGCCAGCAGACCTGAAGGAGTGGGTGAAAAACTGTTTTTT
TRBV5-1	TRBD1	TRBJ2-7	NA	CASTRDRGYEQYF	TGCGCCAGCACCCGGGACAGGGGCTACGAGCAGTACTTC
TRBV4-1	NA	TRBJ2-3	NA	CASSISPEGAGNTDTQYF	TGCGCCAGCAGCATATCACCCGAAGGCGCAGGAAACACAGATACGCAGTATTTT
TRBV12-5	NA	TRBJ2-2	NA	CAIGTSNTGELFF	TGTGCTATAGGGACATCTAACACCGGGGAGCTGTTTTTT
TRBV19	NA	TRBJ1-1	NA	CASSTQGRTEAFF	TGTGCCAGTAGTACGCAGGGGCGGACTGAAGCTTTCTTT
TRBV7-2	NA	TRBJ2-3	NA	CASSQEGRADTQYF	TGTGCCAGCAGCCAGGAGGGCCGGGCAGATACGCAGTATTTT
TRBV11-3	TRBD2	TRBJ2-7	NA	CASSLATSGRGFAEQYF	TGTGCCAGCAGCTTAGCGACTAGCGGGAGGGGTTTCGCCGAGCAGTACTTC
TRBV7-9	NA	TRBJ2-3	NA	CASSLRDSSTDTQYF	TGTGCCAGCAGCTTAAGGGACTCCAGCACAGATACGCAGTATTTT
TRBV5-1	TRBD1	TRBJ2-5	few	CASSLAGQGRETQYF	TGCGCCAGCAGCTTGGCCGGACAGGGACGAGAGACCCAGTACTTC
TRBV25-1	TRBD2	TRBJ2-3	once	CASSVGGKTDTQYF	TGTGCCAGCAGTGTCGGGGGGAAGACAGATACGCAGTATTTT
TRBV9	TRBD1	TRBJ1-2	few	CASSPTRGQNYGYTF	TGTGCCAGCAGCCCCACCCGGGGACAGAACTATGGCTACACCTTC
TRBV7-2	NA	TRBJ2-1	NA	CASSLIAEMPYNEQFF	TGTGCCAGCAGCTTAATAGCGGAGATGCCCTACAATGAGCAGTTCTTC
TRBV4-2	NA	TRBJ2-7	NA	CASSQDWQGFNEQYF	TGTGCCAGCAGCCAAGATTGGCAGGGGTTCAACGAGCAGTACTTC
TRBV5-4	NA	TRBJ2-4	NA	CASSLDRDTSKNIQYF	TGTGCCAGCAGCTTGGATAGGGACACCTCCAAAAACATTCAGTACTTC
TRBV7-8	NA	TRBJ1-2	NA	CASSSGEYGYTF	TGTGCCAGCAGCTCCGGGGAGTATGGCTACACCTTC
TRBV6-1	NA	TRBJ1-5	NA	CASSGLDRNQPQHF	TGTGCCAGCAGTGGCTTAGACAGAAATCAGCCCCAGCATTTT
TRBV5-8	TRBD1	TRBJ2-1	NA	CASSLGQGSSYNEQFF	TGTGCCAGCAGCTTGGGACAGGGGAGCTCCTACAATGAGCAGTTCTTC
TRBV27	NA	TRBJ1-2	NA	CASGDIPNYGYTF	TGTGCCAGCGGGGACATCCCTAACTATGGCTACACCTTC
TRBV2	TRBD2	TRBJ2-7	NA	CASTLRTSGGMNEQYF	TGTGCCAGTACCCTCCGGACTAGCGGGGGGATGAACGAGCAGTACTTC
TRBV27	TRBD1	TRBJ2-3	once	CASNPNLGQGTDTQYF	TGTGCCAGCAACCCCAACCTGGGACAGGGCACAGATACGCAGTATTTT
TRBV11-3	NA	TRBJ2-5	NA	CASSLPGRGSLETQYF	TGTGCCAGCAGCCTCCCGGGCCGGGGTTCGTTGGAGACCCAGTACTTC
TRBV18	TRBD1	TRBJ1-3	NA	CASSLDREFGNTIYF	TGTGCCAGCTCACTCGACAGGGAGTTTGGAAACACCATATATTTT
TRBV4-1	NA	TRBJ1-1	NA	CASSQERTANTEAFF	TGCGCCAGCAGCCAAGAAAGGACAGCGAACACTGAAGCTTTCTTT
TRBV30	NA	TRBJ1-1	NA	CAWSTGFGAFF	TGTGCCTGGAGCACAGGGTTTGGAGCTTTCTTT
TRBV19	TRBD2	TRBJ2-3	NA	CASSIVGGGTDTQYF	TGTGCCAGTAGTATAGTAGGCGGGGGGACAGATACGCAGTATTTT
TRBV19	NA	TRBJ2-5	NA	CAARKTQETQYF	TGTGCCGCCCGAAAAACTCAAGAGACCCAGTACTTC
TRBV5-1	TRBD1	TRBJ2-2	NA	CASSWTGTNTGELFF	TGCGCCAGCAGCTGGACAGGGACGAACACCGGGGAGCTGTTTTTT
TRBV4-2	TRBD2	TRBJ2-1	NA	CASSQAVLADGYNEQFF	TGTGCCAGCAGCCAAGCTGTCCTAGCGGACGGGTACAATGAGCAGTTCTTC
TRBV10-1	NA	TRBJ2-7	NA	CASSVGGRFSYEQYF	TGCGCCAGCAGTGTGGGCGGGCGCTTCTCCTACGAGCAGTACTTC
TRBV5-1	TRBD2	TRBJ2-2	NA	CASSLAGGAGGELFF	TGCGCCAGCAGTCTAGCGGGAGGTGCCGGCGGGGAGCTGTTTTTT